This TCR beta chain was found in a study of cytomegalovirus exposure and HLA in healthy donors. Sequenced by immunoSEQ multiplex PCR; TCRdb stores in-frame clones only, minus some. This table holds roughly 250,000 clones, around 85% found once. The TCR comes from a woman aged 30 to 39 in good health and CMV-seropositive. The sequencing input was PBMCs.

The CDR3 DNA follows: TGTGCCAGCAGCCAATTCGCAGGACAGGGTCTGTCGACCATATATTTT. It encodes CASSQFAGQGLSTIYF. The chain joins TRBV16 to TRBJ1-3, with 8 bases fitting TRBD1. Germline values: CDR1 KGHSY, CDR2 FQNENV. J lost 10 bases, V lost 1 base, and 12 bases had no gene match. The CDR3 has 16 amino acids. Filled out from reference TRBV16 and TRBJ1-3, the complete variable domain reads GEEVAQTPKHLVRGEGQKAKLYCAPIKGHSYVFWYQQVLKNEFKFLISFQNENVFDETGMPKERFSAKCLPNSPCSLEIQATKLEDSAVYFCASSQFAGQGLSTIYFGEGSWLTVV.